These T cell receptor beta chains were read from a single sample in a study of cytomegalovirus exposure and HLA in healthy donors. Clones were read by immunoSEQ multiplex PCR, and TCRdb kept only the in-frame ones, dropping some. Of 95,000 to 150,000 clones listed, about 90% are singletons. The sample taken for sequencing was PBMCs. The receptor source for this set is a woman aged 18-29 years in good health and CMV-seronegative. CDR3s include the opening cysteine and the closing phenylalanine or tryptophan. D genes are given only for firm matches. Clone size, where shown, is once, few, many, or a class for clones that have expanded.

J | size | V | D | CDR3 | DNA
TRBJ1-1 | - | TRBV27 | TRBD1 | CASRGGQGATEAFF | TGTGCCAGCAGAGGAGGACAGGGGGCAACTGAAGCTTTCTTT
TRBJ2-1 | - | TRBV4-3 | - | CASRGANEQFF | TGCGCCTCCAGGGGGGCCAATGAGCAGTTCTTC
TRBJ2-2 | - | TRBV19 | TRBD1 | CASSQGARTGELFF | TGTGCCAGTAGTCAGGGGGCGCGGACCGGGGAGCTGTTTTTT
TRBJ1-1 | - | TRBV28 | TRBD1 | CASSLWITGAEAFF | TGTGCCAGCAGTTTATGGATAACAGGGGCTGAAGCTTTCTTT
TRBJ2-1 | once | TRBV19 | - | CASRGGLEQFF | TGTGCCAGTAGGGGAGGACTAGAGCAGTTCTTC
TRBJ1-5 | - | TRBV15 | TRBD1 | CATSQRQGNQPQHF | TGTGCCACCAGCCAACGACAGGGTAATCAGCCCCAGCATTTT
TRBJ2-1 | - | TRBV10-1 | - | CASSSRGAANEQFF | TGCGCCAGCAGTTCACGGGGGGCGGCGAATGAGCAGTTCTTC
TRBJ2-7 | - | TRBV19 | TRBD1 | CASSSRDRVNEQYF | TGTGCCAGTAGTTCCCGGGACAGGGTTAACGAGCAGTACTTC
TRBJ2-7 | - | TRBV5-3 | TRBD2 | CARSLVPGGYEQYF | TGTGCCAGAAGCTTGGTCCCGGGAGGGTACGAGCAGTACTTC
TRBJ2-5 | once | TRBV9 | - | CASSVEVGVGTQYF | TGTGCCAGCAGCGTAGAGGTGGGCGTAGGGACCCAGTACTTC
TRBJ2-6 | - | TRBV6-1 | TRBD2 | CASSRGDSGANVLTF | TGTGCCAGCAGCCGGGGGGACTCTGGGGCCAACGTCCTGACTTTC
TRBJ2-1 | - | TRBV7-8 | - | CASSSDNNEQFF | TGTGCCAGCAGCTCGGACAACAATGAGCAGTTCTTC
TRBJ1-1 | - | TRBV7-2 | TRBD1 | CASSTRQGKAFF | TGTGCCAGCAGCACGCGACAGGGGAAGGCTTTCTTT
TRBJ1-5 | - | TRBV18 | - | CASSPGRDQPQHF | TGTGCCAGCTCACCAGGGAGAGATCAGCCCCAGCATTTT
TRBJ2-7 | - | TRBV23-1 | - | CASSCEPGHSYEQYF | TGCGCCAGCAGTTGCGAGCCGGGACATAGCTACGAGCAGTACTTC
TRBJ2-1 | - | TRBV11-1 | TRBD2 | CASSSRSGPYNEQFF | TGTGCCAGCAGCTCGCGTAGCGGGCCCTACAATGAGCAGTTCTTC
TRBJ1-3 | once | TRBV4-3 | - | CASSLSESGNTIYF | TGCGCCAGCAGCCTATCGGAGTCTGGAAACACCATATATTTT
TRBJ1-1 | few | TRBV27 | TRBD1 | CASSRNRGPRTEAFF | TGTGCCAGCAGTAGAAACAGGGGTCCTAGGACTGAAGCTTTCTTT
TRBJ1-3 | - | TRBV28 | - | CASSPSNPWSSGNTIYF | TGTGCCAGCAGTCCCTCAAACCCTTGGAGCTCTGGAAACACCATATATTTT
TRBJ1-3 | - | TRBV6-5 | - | CASSLDSVTGNTIYF | TGTGCCAGCAGTCTAGACTCCGTTACTGGAAACACCATATATTTT
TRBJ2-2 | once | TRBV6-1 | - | CASSGGRENTGELFF | TGTGCCAGCAGTGGCGGGCGGGAGAACACCGGGGAGCTGTTTTTT
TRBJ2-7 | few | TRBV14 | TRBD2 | CASSQDAGVYEQYF | TGTGCCAGCAGCCAAGATGCGGGGGTCTACGAGCAGTACTTC
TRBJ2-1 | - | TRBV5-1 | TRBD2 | CASSSLAGGNDEQFF | TGCGCCAGCAGCTCTTTAGCGGGGGGCAACGATGAGCAGTTCTTC
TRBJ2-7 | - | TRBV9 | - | CASSGRDNSYEQYF | TGTGCCAGCAGCGGCCGGGACAACTCCTACGAGCAGTACTTC
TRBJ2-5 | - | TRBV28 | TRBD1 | CASSPVGGETQYF | TGTGCCAGCAGCCCCGTAGGGGGCGAGACCCAGTACTTC
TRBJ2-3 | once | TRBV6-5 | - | CASSYGGPSTDTQYF | TGTGCCAGCAGTTACGGGGGCCCCAGCACAGATACGCAGTATTTT
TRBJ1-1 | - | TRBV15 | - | CATSHRELNTEAFF | TGTGCCACCAGCCACAGGGAGTTGAACACTGAAGCTTTCTTT
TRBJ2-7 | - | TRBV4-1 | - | CASSQGGGGLDEQYF | TGCGCCAGCAGCCAAGGAGGAGGGGGCTTGGACGAGCAGTACTTC
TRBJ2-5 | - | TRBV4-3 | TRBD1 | CASSLGQGIQETQYF | TGCGCCAGCAGCCTGGGACAGGGGATCCAAGAGACCCAGTACTTC
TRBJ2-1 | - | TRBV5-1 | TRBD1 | CASSLTKTGGAYNEQFF | TGCGCCAGCAGCTTGACCAAGACAGGGGGGGCCTACAATGAGCAGTTCTTC
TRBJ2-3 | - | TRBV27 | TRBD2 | CASSFLAGDTQYF | TGTGCCAGCAGTTTCCTAGCGGGGGATACGCAGTATTTT